The T cell receptor (beta chain) under discussion was sequenced for a study of regulatory T cells in long-lasting Graves disease. Findings of the study overall: TCR diversity was lower in persistent Graves' patients (versus newly diagnosed ones). Accuracy might have suffered from few samples. Persistent disease preferred TRBV28, TRBJ1-2 and TRBJ2-5.

About this clonotype: What it recognizes is unknown.

HTBI primers from iRepertoire and Arm-PCR of CDR3 regions yielded the TCR beta libraries. TCRdb fed the multiplex PCR reads into MiXCR, producing one record per CDR3 protein. This repertoire shows roughly 610,000 distinct CDR3 sequences, about 16% found once; its top ten account for around 18%. This CDR3 is built from 13 residues. Germline V CDR1 and CDR2: DFQATT, SNEGSKA (reference sequence). Trimming cost V 3 bases and J 11 bases, with 19 bases left between them. Time point described: newly diagnosed GD, antithyroid drugs for less than 3 months. PBMC RNA was the source of the TCR library. These data were also filed under a second study, of T cells in Graves' hyperthyroidism and ophthalmopathy. That study reports: In validation, the model predicted ophthalmopathy. These predictions came a median about 6.5 months before onset.

The chain employs TRBV20-1 and TRBJ1-1; maybe TRBD1 (5 bases). The receptor comes from a woman aged 30 to 39 with Graves disease. The sample in question was peripheral blood mononuclear cells (PBMCs), obtained at new diagnosis, from a patient treated with antithyroid drugs. The CDR3 nucleotides are TGCAGTGCTAGGGGGGGAGCTGTTGTAGACGCTTTCTTT. This gives the protein CSARGGAVVDAFF.